This T cell receptor (beta chain) was obtained from a study of blood T cell repertoires in COVID-19. Study background: The United States, Italy and Spain were the sources of the acute and convalescent COVID-19 samples. T cells, B-cell-depleted T cells, or PBMCs provided the cDNA or gDNA that served as material.

Per the original methods: Estimated nucleated cell counts came from reference gene primer amplification. TCRdb keeps only in-frame clones here, not all; method: immunoSEQ multiplex PCR. V, J and clone size reflect that table, while D and trimming were determined from the DNA. This table holds roughly 160,000 clones, roughly 86% found once. V dropped 4 bases and J dropped 6; count of bases not matched to a gene: 10. The CDR3 spans 16 residues. Per the germline V gene, CDR1 is LNHDA and CDR2 is SQIVND (reference sequence). Seattle enrolled patients during active infection and tracked them longitudinally.

Sequenced input: peripheral blood. This chain joins TRBV19 and TRBJ1-5; 9 nucleotides align to TRBD1. This receptor was identified in a man in his fifties or sixties with COVID-19, enrolled during active disease. The CDR3 here is CASSTQIQGASQPQHF. The CDR3 DNA is TGTGCCAGTAGTACGCAAATACAGGGGGCGAGTCAGCCCCAGCATTTT.